The source of this TCR beta chain is a study of T cells after yellow fever vaccination (dated by TCRdb to the late 2010s). Background for the entire study: Libraries from fractions with low cell numbers were prepared with the SMART-Seq v4 Ultra Low Input RNA kit. To follow T-cell clones before and after both primary and booster YFV17D yellow fever vaccination, bulk TCR alpha and beta repertoires underwent longitudinal sequencing. Two healthy male donors, one aged 18 to 30 and one aged 30 to 40 years, made up the cohort. Blood was drawn at multiple timepoints before and after primary and secondary immunization, with bulk PBMC replicates and cell subsets isolated. Broad study findings and their caveats: Computational filtering was required because FACS-sorted repertoires could contain abundant contaminating clonotypes from the bulk population. After the booster, most clones that had expanded after primary vaccination were detected again (nearly 97% of CD4 and more than 85% of CD8), suggesting broad maintenance of memory. Because the study included only a couple of donors, the extent to which the findings can be generalized is limited. A small share of clonotypes occurred in both CD4 and CD8 compartments, likely arising from convergent recombination. Compared with the primary T-cell response, the secondary T-cell response was faster but weaker, reaching its peak on day 5 rather than on day 15.

The sample's treatment or condition label, decoded: live attenuated yellow fever vaccine strain. At each blood-draw timepoint, two biological replicates of bulk PBMCs were obtained. A standard Ficoll-Paque protocol was used to isolate PBMCs from peripheral blood. TriZol was used to extract RNA from bulk PBMCs, CD4 and CD8 fractions, and dextramer-positive and dextramer-negative fractions. There are 15 amino acids in the CDR3, from cysteine to phenylalanine inclusive. This entry keeps only the CDR3 DNA: 45 bases, framed from base 1. The V and J ends are trimmed by 1 base and 1 base, leaving 11 bases between them. The germline V gene (reference sequence) specifies DFQATT as CDR1 and SNEGSKA as CDR2. TCR cDNA was made using 5'RACE template switching, a step that added a universal primer site and unique molecular identifiers. Priming of cDNA synthesis was performed from both the TCR alpha and TCR beta constant segments. Two PCR steps were used to amplify libraries, with sample barcodes and sequencing adapters being added in the second step. Sequencing of the libraries was done on either Illumina HiSeq 2500 (2x100 bp) or NovaSeq (2x150 bp). Turning to the authors' computational methods: Reads were demultiplexed and collapsed into UMI consensus sequences with MIGEC, and V(D)J alignment was performed with MiXCR. Clonotypes responding to the vaccine were identified with edgeR on replicate PBMC samples, with the criteria of FDR below 0.01 and a log2 fold change above 5 up to day 15. Each bulk clonotype received a CD4 or CD8 identity based on whether the sequenced CD4 or CD8 repertoire contained that clonotype at higher abundance. The raw public reads went through TCRdb reprocessing: fastp at Q25, MiXCR clone calling, in-frame beta chains kept. Each CDR3 protein gets just one entry, which takes the most common genes and DNA from the rows behind it. The V and J calls follow TCRdb's processing rather than the paper's. The sample yields a few hundred thousand distinct CDR3 sequences; 8.7% were counted once. Of the sample, under 20% is held by the ten largest clones.

Comment on this clonotype: What this receptor recognizes is not known. Base qualities are missing; no much larger clone stands one base away.

The sample in question was PBMCs, obtained on the day of the first yellow fever vaccination. The sequence was collected from a man between 18 and 29 years old who received the YFV17D yellow fever vaccine. The chain was built from TRBV20-1 and TRBJ1-5, and possibly TRBD1, on 5 matching bases. The DNA is as follows: TGCAGTGCTAGAGCTCCGGGACGGAGCAATCAGCCCCAGCATTTT. It codes for CSARAPGRSNQPQHF.